Shown below are 27 T cell receptor beta chains from a single sample sequenced in a study of blood T cell repertoires in COVID-19. The assay was immunoSEQ multiplex PCR, and TCRdb's table has in-frame clones only and misses some. The repertoire holds a few hundred thousand clones, with 75% to 90% as singletons. The sequencing input was PBMCs or T cells enriched from blood (not recorded which). All receptors come from a man between 18 and 29 years old who had recovered from COVID-19.

The chain employs TRBV3-1 (or the pseudogene TRBV3-2) and TRBJ1-3, with 9 bases lining up with TRBD1. CDR3 length equals 16 residues. Germline V gives CDR1 LGHDT, CDR2 YNNKEL (reference sequence). V was clipped by 4 bases and J by 1 base; unmatched bases: 5. The CDR3 is CASSRQGVRSGNTIYF. For the CDR3, the DNA is TGTGCCAGCAGCCGACAGGGGGTCCGGTCTGGAAACACCATATATTTT.

This clone was detected once. The V gene is TRBV7-2, the J gene TRBJ2-2; 8 nucleotides agree with TRBD1. The CDR3 consists of 18 residues. Germline trimming cut 3 bases from V and 0 bases from J; bases unmatched to any gene: 9. From germline, CDR1 is SGHTA and CDR2 FQGNSA. The CDR3 DNA reads TGTGCCAGCAGCTTCCCATACCAACAGGGGGCGAACACCGGGGAGCTGTTTTTT. Translated, it gives CASSFPYQQGANTGELFF.

The J gene is TRBJ2-3, the V gene TRBV20-1; D is undetermined. Between the trimmed V and J ends, which lost 5 bases and 4 bases, there was a span of 4 bases. This CDR3 contains 10 residues. Germline-derived CDR1 and CDR2 are DFQATT and SNEGSKA (reference sequence). The CDR3 region is CSAFSDTQYF. CDR3 nucleotide sequence: TGCAGTGCTTTCTCAGATACGCAGTATTTT.

The chain uses TRBV30 and TRBJ2-7; a weak D match, TRBD1 (5 bases). This CDR3 has 12 amino acids. CDR1 and CDR2 (germline): GTSNPN, SVGIG (reference sequence). V dropped 2 bases and J dropped 5 bases, with 10 bases sitting between them. As DNA, the CDR3 is TGTGCCTGGAGTCCAGGGATCCACGAGCAGTACTTC. Its translation: CAWSPGIHEQYF.

The chain combines TRBV28 with TRBJ1-6, with TRBD1 as a possible D gene (6 bases). The germline gives CDR1 MDHEN, CDR2 SYDVKM. V lost 6 bases, J lost 10 bases, and 16 bases lay in between. The CDR3 is 14 residues long. CDR3 residues: CASRPTGLESPLHF. The CDR3 coding sequence is TGTGCCAGCAGACCCACAGGGTTAGAGTCACCCCTCCACTTT.

CDR3 coding DNA: TGTGCCAGCAGCGTAACGGCAGGGAGGGCCGGGGAGCTGTTTTTT. Translating gives CASSVTAGRAGELFF. The chain uses TRBV9 and TRBJ2-2; 7 bases line up with TRBD2. J was trimmed by 6 bases and V by 1 base; bases with no gene match: 6. Germline V gives CDR1 SGDLS, CDR2 YYNGEE. This CDR3 spans 15 amino acids.

The rearrangement joins TRBV10-3 to TRBJ1-1, with 7 bases fitting TRBD1. Germline V gives CDR1 ENHRY, CDR2 SYGVKD. J was trimmed by 1 base and V by 2 bases; bases with no gene match: 7. The CDR3 totals 16 residues. The CDR3 is CAISEGNRGRNTEAFF. In DNA form, the CDR3 reads TGTGCCATCAGTGAGGGGAACAGGGGAAGGAACACTGAAGCTTTCTTT.

The chain links TRBV13 to TRBJ2-1; 7 nucleotides align to TRBD1. In germline, CDR1 is PRHDT, CDR2 FYEKMQ (reference sequence). Trimming took 5 bases from V and 7 from J; bases not matched to a gene: 2. This CDR3 spans 12 amino acids. As DNA, the CDR3 is TGTGCCAGCAGCCTGACAGGGAATGAGCAGTTCTTC. Protein sequence: CASSLTGNEQFF.

This clone turned up a few times. The gene calls are TRBV5-4 and TRBJ2-3; 12 nucleotides agree with TRBD2. Germline CDR1 SGHNT, CDR2 YYREEE (reference sequence). The junction had 10 bases not matched to a gene; V was cut back by 3 bases and J by 5 bases. The CDR3 has 17 amino acids. CDR3 DNA sequence: TGTGCCAGCAGCTCCTCTCCGACTAGCGGGAGTGGAGATACGCAGTATTTT. Amino acids: CASSSSPTSGSGDTQYF.

J is TRBJ2-2 and V is TRBV5-5; D is possibly TRBD2 (5 bases). Germline V lookup: CDR1 SGHKS, CDR2 YYEKEE (reference sequence). The CDR3 has 14 residues. V lost 6 bases to trimming and J lost 5 bases, with 14 bases between them. The CDR3 sequence: CASTPGSGTGELFF. The DNA of the CDR3 is TGTGCCAGCACGCCTGGCTCGGGAACCGGGGAGCTGTTTTTT.

This chain connects TRBV7-2 to TRBJ2-5; 9 positions agree with TRBD2. Germline CDR1 SGHTA, CDR2 FQGNSA. The CDR3 is 16 residues long. V was pared by 5 bases and J by 10 bases, with 17 bases of the junction left unmatched. The CDR3 DNA reads as TGTGCCAGCAGCCACCCACGGACTAGCGTAAAACCGAGCCAGTACTTC. Residues: CASSHPRTSVKPSQYF.

V usage is TRBV2 and J usage is TRBJ2-7; possibly TRBD1 for D (6 bases). CDR1 and CDR2 from the germline V gene are SNHLY and FYNNEI. This CDR3 spans 16 amino acids. V was shortened by 6 bases and J by 0 bases, with 18 bases between the two germline ends. In DNA form, the CDR3 reads TGTGCCAGCAGACTGGACAGATTGGGGAGCTCCTACGAGCAGTACTTC. Its protein is CASRLDRLGSSYEQYF.

The chain carries TRBV7-8 and TRBJ2-1, with 9 bases identical to TRBD2. The CDR3 totals 20 residues. J gave up 0 bases and V 5 bases, and 17 bases lay outside the gene matches. The V gene's germline CDR1 is SGHVS and CDR2 FQNEAQ. The CDR3 region is CASSHRVRTSVLSSYNEQFF. Here the CDR3 DNA reads TGTGCCAGCAGCCACCGTGTCCGGACTAGCGTGTTGAGCTCCTACAATGAGCAGTTCTTC.

This rearrangement joins TRBV15 to TRBJ1-5; the match to TRBD1 covers 7 bases. The germline V gene encodes CDR1 LNHNV and CDR2 YYDKDF (reference sequence). This CDR3 comprises 18 residues. J was trimmed by 2 bases and V by 3 bases; bases with no gene match: 13. The CDR3 sequence: CATSRGVGGASGNQPQHF. For the CDR3, the DNA is TGTGCCACCAGCAGGGGGGTAGGGGGCGCAAGTGGCAATCAGCCCCAGCATTTT.

The chain has TRBV12-3 or TRBV12-4 and TRBJ1-2; a weak D match, TRBD1 (5 bases). This CDR3 region has 12 residues. V shed 10 bases and J shed 8 bases, with 17 bases lying between them. CDR3 sequence reads: CATKGRTGGYTF. Written as DNA, the CDR3 is TGTGCCACCAAGGGGCGCACCGGCGGCTACACCTTC.

The chain links TRBV10-3 to TRBJ1-2; 7 bases are a match to TRBD1. The length of the CDR3 is 11 residues. Germline V gives CDR1 ENHRY, CDR2 SYGVKD. The V segment lost 11 bases and the J segment 7 bases; nucleotides outside the gene matches: 7. CDR3 nucleotides: TGTGCCCTCTACGCAGGGGGTGGCTACACCTTC. Protein sequence: CALYAGGGYTF.

The chain's CDR3 is CASGLVPRGGGTQYF. CDR3 DNA: TGTGCTAGTGGTTTGGTCCCCCGGGGCGGGGGGACCCAGTACTTC. The chain carries TRBV12-5 and TRBJ2-5; 7 bases line up with TRBD2. V was clipped by 0 bases and J by 7 bases; unmatched bases: 8. Per the germline V gene, CDR1 is LGHNT and CDR2 is FRNRAP. This CDR3 is built from 15 residues.

V is TRBV11-3 and J is TRBJ1-4; perhaps TRBD1 as D (5 bases). Germline loops: CDR1 SGHNT, CDR2 YENEEA. The CDR3 has 17 residues. The germline V and J ends were trimmed by 8 bases and 6 bases, with 25 bases remaining between them. The DNA for the CDR3 is TGTGCCAGCTCGAAACCCCCCCCCAGGGATCACGATGAAAAACTGTTTTTT. It specifies CASSKPPPRDHDEKLFF.

Here the CDR3 reads CASSYASTGRGYEQYF. Written as DNA, the CDR3 is TGTGCCAGCAGTTACGCCTCGACAGGGCGGGGCTACGAGCAGTACTTC. The V call is TRBV6-5, the J call TRBJ2-7, with a weak D call TRBD1 (7 bases). Germline values: CDR1 MNHEY, CDR2 SVGAGI. Trimming stripped 2 bases from V and 3 bases from J, with 17 bases between. This CDR3 is 16 amino acids long.

This chain joins TRBV30 and TRBJ2-5, with a possible D match to TRBD1 (6 bases). V was trimmed by 4 bases and J by 5 bases, leaving 14 bases between them. This CDR3 spans 13 amino acids. Germline CDR1 GTSNPN, CDR2 SVGIG (reference sequence). This CDR3 is CAWNGAGAETQYF. The CDR3 nucleotides read TGTGCCTGGAATGGGGCAGGGGCGGAGACCCAGTACTTC.

This rearrangement joins TRBV25-1 to TRBJ1-2, with TRBD1 as a possible D gene (6 bases). Trimming removed 3 bases from V and 4 bases from J, with 12 bases in between. The germline V gene has CDR1 MGHDK and CDR2 SYGVNS. This CDR3 contains 14 residues. The CDR3 loop reads CASSENTGLYGYTF. Here the CDR3 DNA reads TGTGCCAGCAGTGAGAATACAGGGCTCTATGGCTACACCTTC.

The gene calls are TRBV2 and TRBJ1-4, with D possibly matching TRBD1 (6 bases). Germline V gene data show CDR1 as SNHLY and CDR2 as FYNNEI. Between the trimmed V and J ends, which lost 6 bases and 7 bases, there was a span of 15 bases. The CDR3 has 14 amino acids. CDR3 region: CASRGQGRGEKLFF. In DNA form, the CDR3 reads TGTGCCAGCAGGGGCCAGGGGCGCGGTGAAAAACTGTTTTTT. Complete variable domain (other parts from reference TRBV2 and TRBJ1-4): EPEVTQTPSHQVTQMGQEVILRCVPISNHLYFYWYRQILGQKVEFLVSFYNNEISEKSEIFDDQFSVERPDGSNFTLKIRSTKLEDSAMYFCASRGQGRGEKLFFGSGTQLSVL.

V gene TRBV9 combines with J gene TRBJ1-1, with 7 bases identical to TRBD1. The V and J ends lost 4 bases and 1 base, in that order; junction bases with no gene match: 10. CDR1 SGDLS and CDR2 YYNGEE come from the germline V gene. The CDR3 length is 16 residues. The CDR3 spells CASSTSSGTENTEAFF. CDR3 DNA sequence: TGTGCCAGCAGCACTTCATCCGGGACAGAGAACACTGAAGCTTTCTTT.

The rearrangement uses TRBV28 and TRBJ2-7, with D maybe TRBD2 (7 bases). Trimming cost V 6 bases and J 2 bases, with 14 bases left between them. CDR3 length: 14 residues. From germline, CDR1 is MDHEN and CDR2 SYDVKM. CDR3 region: CASSLGGATYEQYF. The CDR3 DNA follows: TGTGCCAGCAGCCTGGGGGGGGCCACCTACGAGCAGTACTTC. Using reference TRBV28 and TRBJ2-7 for the parts outside the CDR3, the full variable domain is DVKVTQSSRYLVKRTGEKVFLECVQDMDHENMFWYRQDPGLGLRLIYFSYDVKMKEKGDIPEGYSVSREKKERFSLILESASTNQTSMYLCASSLGGATYEQYFGPGTRLTVT.

V gene TRBV7-2 combines with J gene TRBJ2-7; D is unresolved. V lost 5 bases and J lost 2, with 10 bases in between. This CDR3 has 13 amino acids. CDR1 is SGHTA, CDR2 FQGNSA, per germline. The CDR3 here is CASSKAVPYEQYF. The CDR3, as DNA: TGTGCCAGCAGCAAGGCGGTCCCCTACGAGCAGTACTTC.

The gene calls are TRBV5-1 and TRBJ2-7; TRBD1 is a possible D gene (6 bases). V was cut by 0 bases and J by 7 bases, with 23 bases left in between. This CDR3 has 17 amino acids. Germline loops: CDR1 SGHRS, CDR2 YFSETQ. The CDR3 protein is CASSLVPGTTRLMEQYF. As DNA, the CDR3 is TGCGCCAGCAGCTTGGTGCCCGGGACAACCAGGCTTATGGAGCAGTACTTC.

The rearrangement uses TRBV28 and TRBJ1-1; no firm D call. Germline V gene data show CDR1 as MDHEN and CDR2 as SYDVKM. The CDR3 spans 12 residues. V lost 3 bases and J lost 11, with 13 bases in between. The CDR3 DNA is TGTGCCAGCAGTTTCCCCTCGGGGAGGGCTTTCTTT. It encodes CASSFPSGRAFF.